This T cell receptor beta chain was sequenced for a study of cytomegalovirus exposure and HLA in healthy donors (dated by TCRdb to the late 2010s). Turning to the overall study: In an earlier analysis of roughly 590 of the donors, around 290 Gb of sequence data and 100 million or so unique TCR beta sequences from roughly 200 million T cells were reported. An early release covering some 640 HLA-typed donors comprised about 290 gigabases of sequencing data and some 79 million unique TCR sequences. Of the 300 to 450 genotyped donors, roughly 76% were placed in the genetic ancestry cluster associated with self-reported Caucasian donors. The study aimed to test whether signatures of past pathogen exposure could be identified by cataloging public T cell receptors. The T cell repertoires of some 670 subjects were profiled by immunosequencing and related to cytomegalovirus serostatus. A separate validation cohort of some 130 different subjects was used in addition to the 666-subject first cohort. To predict cytomegalovirus infection status, the study brought together high-throughput TCR immunosequencing, statistical association of individual TCRs with disease status, and machine learning. A later analysis re-analyzed previously published TCR beta repertoires from hundreds of donors and added high-resolution HLA genotyping to study TCR occurrence patterns. Rather than using new phenotypic data, the later analysis identified candidate immune exposures from TCR beta sequences and from how often those sequences occurred across donors. An earlier analysis of fewer than 750 of the donors used high-throughput TCR beta sequencing to judge whether each TCR beta V gene segment behaved as functional or pseudogenic. Donor age, sex, ethnicity and CMV serostatus were compiled together with the repertoire data. A later genetic analysis took genome-wide SNP genotypes for about 55% of the 666 donors and used that subset as a discovery cohort. All discovery cohort repertoires had been generated on a single sequencing platform. Both class I and class II loci were covered by HLA typing, at four-digit resolution. The number of typed donors differed by locus: roughly 620-640 for A, B, C, DRB1 and DQB1; roughly 510 for DQA1; 600 to 610 for DPA1; and some 450 for DPB1. Roughly 5 DR-DQ haplotypes were handled as single units for association and clustering, since linkage in the cohort was strong. On average, roughly 240,000 unique TCR beta nucleotide sequences were sequenced per donor among 398 genotyped donors of the cohort, with around 19% of those sequences being non-productive.

The cohort comprised some 680 healthy bone marrow donors. All cohort members were sampled while nominally healthy, although unrecorded immune exposures were likely present. The donor was CMV seronegative and belonged to the group of over 350 seronegative cohort members. A peripheral blood sample was provided by each donor, and peripheral blood mononuclear cells were used for TCR beta sequencing. Genomic DNA was extracted from the blood cell samples with the Qiagen DNeasy Blood Extraction Kit. Beyond this particular receptor, the publication reports: A further reported finding was that TCR beta sequences accurately predicted the HLA-A and HLA-B alleles for most subjects in the first cohort. A cluster of highly shared sequence variants was judged likely to be a technical artifact of the sequencing pipeline. Linkage disequilibrium might explain the correlated functional status among segregating V segments, but an unknown experimental factor could not be excluded. An earlier analysis of approximately 600 of the donors showed that most TCR beta V segments appeared in productive rearrangements either about 87% or about 30% of the time, which broadly matched IMGT annotations. A later analysis associated about 16,000 TCR beta sequences with specific HLA alleles at a false discovery rate of 0.05. According to a later analysis, parvovirus B19, influenza, CMV and Epstein-Barr virus appeared linked to several top co-occurrence clusters. Assigning TCR associations to individual alleles was difficult when HLA alleles, especially DR and DQ, strongly co-occurred. Only TCR beta chains were sequenced in this cohort, and the absence of alpha or paired-chain data limited detectable features. HLA typing was unavailable for some donors at each locus, so association tests used only the typed subset. A later analysis found that most CMV-associated TCR beta chains appeared HLA-restricted, with HLA associations seemingly driven largely by CMV exposure. A few of the identified cytomegalovirus-associated TCR beta chains were confirmed in vitro to be specific for cytomegalovirus antigens. A later analysis found that HLA-associated TCR beta chains were more clonally expanded and had lower generation probabilities than equally common non-associated chains. The earlier analysis of 450 to 700 of the donors excluded roughly 17 rarely observed V segments, including chromosome 9 orphons, because counts were too low. Presence/absence analyses assumed roughly uniform sequencing depth across donors, an assumption that may not hold. A later genetic analysis reported fewer N-insertions in productive TCRs among donors in an Asian-associated ancestry cluster than the roughly 700-donor mean. Most TCR sequences were observed very rarely across donors, whereas some public TCRs were present in many individuals. In a later analysis, TCR association rates were found to vary across HLA loci, with the most associated TCRs seen for DRB1 alleles and the fewest for HLA-C alleles. Some IMGT-functional V segments, including TRBV6-2 and TRBV6-3, could not be distinguished by the 87-base-pair reads and were therefore excluded. The authors suggested that the approach could potentially be extended to other disease states and immunological phenotypes. An association between a missense DCLRE1C variant and V-gene and J-gene trimming of TCR beta chains was found in a later genetic analysis and replicated in an independent cohort. The only immune exposure information available for the cohort was CMV serostatus. The classifier was reported to diagnose cytomegalovirus status with high specificity and sensitivity in both the original cohort and the validation cohort. The study listed 164 TCR beta chains as associated with cytomegalovirus.

In the germline V gene, CDR1 corresponds to SGHNT and CDR2 to YENEEA. From cysteine to phenylalanine, the CDR3 is 15 amino acids long. CDR3 DNA is the only sequence kept; it has 45 bases, read in frame from the first base. V is cut back by 4 bases and J by 6 bases, with 5 bases in the junction unmatched. The method was the immunoSEQ multiplex PCR assay. For the multiplex PCR, a mixture combining 60 forward primers for TCR Vbeta segments and 13 reverse primers for TCR Jbeta segments was used. The CDR3 region of rearranged TCR beta genes was amplified from genomic DNA by a multiplex PCR assay. On the Illumina HiSeq System, the amplified TCR beta libraries were sequenced as 87-base-pair reads. As for the authors' bioinformatics: A later analysis counted about 80 million unique TCR beta chains across the 500 to 850 repertoires, and 10 million to 12 million of these chains were shared by at least two donors. To remove PCR and sequencing errors, raw reads were error-corrected and collapsed into unique sequences using a nearest-neighbor algorithm that merged closely related sequences. Alignment of CDR3 sequences to IMGT reference sequences was used to assign V, D and J gene segments. Each retained sequence needed at least a six-nucleotide match to both a V gene segment and a J gene segment. A rearrangement counted as productive if the CDR3 had no stop codons and remained in frame with V and J, and every other rearrangement counted as non-productive. Following IMGT convention, CDR3 was defined as the stretch from the second conserved V-encoded cysteine to the conserved J-encoded phenylalanine. Sequences without an unambiguous match to a single V gene segment were excluded from the earlier analysis of 587 of the donors. In an earlier analysis of approximately 590 of the donors, a V segment was called functional when productive rearrangements were above 56.7%, and segregating when the standard deviation between donors exceeded 5%. A statistical classification framework was developed to diagnose cytomegalovirus status using the catalog of TCR beta chain sequences. A later analysis assigned V and J genes by comparing TCR nucleotide sequences with IMGT/GENE-DB human TR gene sequences. Using the TCRdist pipeline, a later analysis assigned CDR3 sequences along with most-parsimonious VDJ recombination scenarios. In a later analysis, every TCR beta chain was defined by the combination of its CDR3 amino acid sequence and its V-gene family, and reads without a unique V-gene family were dropped. A later analysis removed several hundred highly shared, low-generation-probability nucleotide sequences to deal with suspected cross-contamination and a sequencing artifact. A later analysis calculated a clonal expansion index for each public chain from normalized within-repertoire ranks of inferred template counts. In a later analysis, generation probabilities were computed using a VDJ recombination model fitted to out-of-frame rearrangements, and the results were checked against IGoR. In a later analysis, TCR-TCR, TCR-HLA and TCR-CMV co-occurrence was scored with hypergeometric tests, and a repertoire-size bias correction was applied to TCR pairs. To estimate false discovery rates, a later analysis permuted the HLA or CMV assignments 20 times. In a later analysis, co-occurring TCRs were grouped using DBSCAN, with TCRdist sequence similarity added in when clustering inside HLA-allele-positive subsets. Repertoires with fewer than 30,000 or more than 120,000 public chains were left out of co-occurrence clustering, as were four to six repertoires with anomalous nucleotide sharing. TCRdb took this table from immuneACCESS and kept in-frame rearrangements with V and J called. Such tables lack part of the clones; where checked against another copy, unresolved V genes explain under half of the gap, and the rest is unexplained. The V and J calls and clone size are taken from that table; D and trimming were inferred from the DNA. The sample table holds 100,000 to 150,000 clones, of which around 73% were seen once. 1.4% to 1.5% of the sample comes from the top ten.

Comment on this clone: Its recognized antigen is unknown. Base qualities are not provided; no much larger clone lies one nucleotide away.

This receptor was obtained from a female donor in good health and CMV-seronegative. The V and J genes are TRBV11-3 and TRBJ2-3, with 12 bases aligning to TRBD2. The sequenced sample consisted of PBMCs. The encoded CDR3 is CASSSGTSGFDTQYF. The nucleotide sequence reads as follows: TGTGCCAGCAGCTCCGGGACTAGCGGGTTTGATACGCAGTATTTT.